Given below is one T cell receptor (beta chain) in context. Its antigen is not known. Sequencing was performed with immunoSEQ multiplex PCR; in TCRdb, only in-frame clones are kept and a portion is missing. The table lists roughly 500,000 clones, 95% to 97% of them singletons. The source of the sample is a study of shared clonotypes between healthy human individuals. Study-wide results and caveats: Generally, naive subsets came out with larger estimated richness than memory subsets.

V was pared by 6 bases and J by 5 bases, with 13 bases between. Germline V gene sequence: CDR1 KGHSH, CDR2 LQKENI. There are 13 residues in the CDR3. The TCR comes from a woman in her twenties or thirties in good health. This chain links TRBV18 with TRBJ2-5; D could derive from TRBD1 or TRBD2 (5 bases each). Sequenced input: naive CD4+ T cells sorted from blood. Subset given: CD45RA+ positively selected. Here the CDR3 reads CASSPNEGETQYF. CDR3 nucleotides: TGTGCCAGCTCCCCTAACGAGGGGGAGACCCAGTACTTC. Looking up the rest from reference TRBV18 and TRBJ2-5 gives the full variable domain: NAGVMQNPRHLVRRRGQEARLRCSPMKGHSHVYWYRQLPEEGLKFMVYLQKENIIDESGMPKERFSAEFPKEGPSILRIQQVVRGDSAAYFCASSPNEGETQYFGPGTRLLVL.